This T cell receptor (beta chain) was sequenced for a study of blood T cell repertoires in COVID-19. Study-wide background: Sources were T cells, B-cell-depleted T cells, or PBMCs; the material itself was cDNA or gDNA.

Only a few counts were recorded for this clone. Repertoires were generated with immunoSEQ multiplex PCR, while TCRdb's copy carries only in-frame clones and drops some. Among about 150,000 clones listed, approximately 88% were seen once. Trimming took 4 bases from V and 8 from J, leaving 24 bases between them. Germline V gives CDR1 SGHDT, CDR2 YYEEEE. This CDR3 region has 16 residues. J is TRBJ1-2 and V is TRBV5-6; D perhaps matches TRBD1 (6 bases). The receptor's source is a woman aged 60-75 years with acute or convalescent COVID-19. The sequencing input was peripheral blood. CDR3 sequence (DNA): TGTGCCAGCAGCCCCCATGGGGGGGGCGCGCTACTGGGCTACACCTTC. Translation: CASSPHGGGALLGYTF. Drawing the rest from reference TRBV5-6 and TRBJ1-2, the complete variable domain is DAGVTQSPTHLIKTRGQQVTLRCSPKSGHDTVSWYQQALGQGPQFIFQYYEEEERQRGNFPDRFSGHQFPNYSSELNVNALLLGDSALYLCASSPHGGGALLGYTFGSGTRLTVV.